The sample holds a few counts of the clone carrying this TCR beta chain. Its cognate antigen is unknown. This sample was taken from a study of T-cell memory formation after mild COVID-19. General study findings and limits: Proof of SARS-CoV-2 specificity was absent for the second-wave clones that crested on day 37.

After 5'RACE with constant-segment primers, TCR alpha and TCR beta cDNA libraries carrying sample barcodes and UMIs were obtained. TCRdb reanalysed the 5' RACE reads using MiXCR and keeps one entry per CDR3 protein. The sample contains over 120,000 distinct CDR3 sequences, roughly 19% of which appear only once. This CDR3 is 17 amino acids long. CDR1 is SGHDT and CDR2 is YYEEEE in the germline V gene. The V and J ends lost 2 bases and 1 base, in that order; junction bases with no gene match: 8. The sequenced material came from PBMCs or a T cell subset sorted from them (not recorded which). The J gene is TRBJ2-2, the V gene TRBV5-6, with 7 bases aligning to TRBD2. The receptor was isolated from an adult woman who had mild COVID-19 (a few samples of this study predate the infection). Cell type and time point are not known. The CDR3 protein is CASSFRGGSLNTGELFF. DNA for the CDR3: TGTGCCAGCAGCTTTCGGGGCGGGAGCTTGAACACCGGGGAGCTGTTTTTT.